This T cell receptor beta chain was obtained from a study of T cells in Graves' hyperthyroidism and ophthalmopathy. RNA transcripts gave rise to amplified TCR beta CDR3 regions. In the first-round RT-PCR of the TCR CDR3, the HTBI primer set was used. TCRdb reprocessed the multiplex PCR reads via MiXCR and lists one record per CDR3 protein. The sample yields approximately 700,000 distinct CDR3 sequences, around 17% seen once. This clonotype was seen many times. CDR1 is SNHLY and CDR2 is FYNNEI in the germline V gene. The CDR3 runs to 16 residues. V was clipped by 8 bases and J by 7 bases; unmatched bases: 14.

This clonotype was sampled from a man between 18 and 35 years old with Graves' hyperthyroidism. The rearrangement links TRBV2 to TRBJ2-1; TRBD2 aligns across 10 bases. The specimen sequenced was blood. CDR3 DNA sequence: TGTGCCAGCGATCAAAGCCTAGCGGGAGCTAAGAATGAGCAGTTCTTC. It codes for CASDQSLAGAKNEQFF.